The 29 T cell receptor beta chains below come from one sample, sequenced in a study of Ad26.COV2.S vaccination and SARS-CoV-2 variants. Noted treatment: about 20 received Ad26.COV2.S at low or high dose, single or two shots; a few received placebo; per-sample allocation not given. Samples came from day 63 after the first vaccine or placebo injection. Using immunoSEQ multiplex PCR, the repertoire was profiled, and TCRdb retains in-frame clones only, with some absent. The sample holds some 340,000 clones, about 86% seen once. Material: peripheral blood, obtained in a trial of Ad26.COV2.S vaccine versus placebo. The receptor set was obtained from a person aged 18-60 years who received the Ad26.COV2.S COVID-19 vaccine or a placebo.

The rearrangement uses TRBV6-2 or TRBV6-3 and TRBJ2-5; D remains ambiguous. V dropped 5 bases and J dropped 3 bases, with 10 bases sitting between them. The CDR3 loop spans 13 amino acids. Germline V CDR1 and CDR2: MNHEY, SVGEGT. The CDR3 is CASSPGLKETQYF. CDR3 nucleotide sequence: TGTGCCAGCAGTCCCGGCCTAAAAGAGACCCAGTACTTC.

The chain carries TRBV30 and TRBJ2-7; 7 bases match TRBD1. CDR3 length: 14 amino acids. Germline assignment: CDR1 GTSNPN and CDR2 SVGIG (reference sequence). Losses at the gene ends were 5 bases for V and 5 bases for J; bases not matched to a gene: 12. The CDR3 DNA follows: TGTGCCTGGTTCCACCCGGACAGGACCAACGAGCAGTACTTC. Translation gives CAWFHPDRTNEQYF.

This clone was seen just once. The CDR3 coding sequence is TGTGCCACCAGCAGAGACTTAACGGGGGCCTACGAGCAGTACTTC. This codes for CATSRDLTGAYEQYF. The V call is TRBV15, the J call TRBJ2-7; a possible D gene is TRBD2 (6 bases). Germline CDR1 is LNHNV and CDR2 is YYDKDF (reference sequence). V dropped 0 bases and J dropped 2 bases, with 11 bases sitting between them. The length of the CDR3 is 15 residues.

The chain joins TRBV11-2 to TRBJ2-3; 9 bases are a match to TRBD2. Germline V gene lookup returns CDR1 SGHAT and CDR2 FQNNGV. This CDR3 has 16 residues. J lost 4 bases, V lost 5 bases, and 10 bases had no gene match. The CDR3 reads CASSPRPSGVADTQYF. The CDR3 DNA is TGTGCCAGCAGCCCGCGTCCTAGCGGGGTAGCAGATACGCAGTATTTT.

V usage is TRBV11-1 and J usage is TRBJ2-1, with D unclear. CDR3 size: 13 residues. Germline-derived CDR1 and CDR2 are SGHAT and FQDESV (reference sequence). Trimming stripped 5 bases from V and 4 bases from J, with 9 bases between. CDR3 protein: CASSGVVYNEQFF. CDR3 DNA: TGTGCCAGCAGCGGAGTGGTGTACAATGAGCAGTTCTTC.

The chain carries TRBV7-9 and TRBJ1-2; D is undetermined. Looked up from germline, CDR1 is SEHNR and CDR2 is FQNEAQ (reference sequence). V lost 3 bases and J 6 bases, leaving 8 bases between the germline ends. The CDR3 loop spans 12 amino acids. CDR3 region: CASSFGEHGYTF. The CDR3 DNA sequence: TGTGCCAGCAGCTTTGGAGAACATGGCTACACCTTC.

The chain uses TRBV28 and TRBJ1-6, with D possibly being TRBD1 (6 bases). V dropped 5 bases and J dropped 6 bases, with 14 bases sitting between them. The length of the CDR3 is 15 residues. CDR1 and CDR2 from the germline V gene are MDHEN and SYDVKM. This CDR3 is CASSPRQAVNSPLHF. In nucleotides, the CDR3 is TGTGCCAGCAGTCCCCGACAGGCGGTTAATTCACCCCTCCACTTT. The full variable domain, in which reference TRBV28 and TRBJ1-6 provide the parts outside the CDR3, is DVKVTQSSRYLVKRTGEKVFLECVQDMDHENMFWYRQDPGLGLRLIYFSYDVKMKEKGDIPEGYSVSREKKERFSLILESASTNQTSMYLCASSPRQAVNSPLHFGNGTRLTVT.

This clone was recorded once. CDR3 protein: CASSVEATGVYSGANVLTF. CDR3 DNA sequence: TGTGCCAGCAGCGTAGAGGCGACAGGGGTTTACTCTGGGGCCAACGTCCTGACTTTC. V is TRBV9 and J is TRBJ2-6; 8 nucleotides line up with TRBD1. CDR1 and CDR2 from the germline V gene are SGDLS and YYNGEE. The CDR3 contains 19 residues. Unmatched junction bases numbered 8, after V lost 0 bases and J lost 0 bases. Full variable domain (missing parts from reference TRBV9 and TRBJ2-6): DSGVTQTPKHLITATGQRVTLRCSPRSGDLSVYWYQQSLDQGLQFLIQYYNGEERAKGNILERFSAQQFPDLHSELNLSSLELGDSALYFCASSVEATGVYSGANVLTFGAGSRLTVL.

This clone came up once. V and J are TRBV29-1 and TRBJ1-1; 7 positions agree with TRBD1. V lost 3 bases, J lost 7 bases, and 11 bases stayed unmatched. Germline loops: CDR1 SQVTM, CDR2 ANQGSEA. The CDR3 has 14 amino acids. The CDR3 region has the DNA TGCAGCGTTGATGAATTAGGGGGCGTCAATGAAGCTTTCTTT. As protein: CSVDELGGVNEAFF.

This chain joins TRBV5-6 and TRBJ1-2; D uncertain. Trimming took off 0 bases at V and 7 bases at J, with 13 bases between the two ends. Germline V lookup: CDR1 SGHDT, CDR2 YYEEEE. CDR3 length: 14 amino acids. The CDR3 protein is CASSLAAAVLGYTF. The CDR3 DNA reads TGTGCCAGCAGCTTGGCGGCAGCCGTTCTTGGCTACACCTTC.

This clone has a handful of counts. V is TRBV2 and J is TRBJ1-1, with D perhaps TRBD1 (5 bases). Germline-derived CDR1 and CDR2 are SNHLY and FYNNEI. Trimming pared 8 bases from V and 0 bases from J, leaving 16 bases between. The CDR3 is 15 amino acids. DNA of the CDR3: TGTGCCAGCGCCCTAGCCGGGGCGCTGAACACTGAAGCTTTCTTT. Translation gives CASALAGALNTEAFF.

This clone has more than one count but fewer than ten. This chain joins TRBV4-3 and TRBJ2-6; D possibly uses TRBD1 or TRBD2 (5 bases each). The CDR3 contains 16 residues. The germline CDR1 and CDR2 sequences are LGHNA and YSLEER. Trimming removed 1 base at V and 1 base at J, with 8 bases between. The CDR3 here is CASSQGEGSGANVLTF. CDR3 sequence (DNA): TGCGCCAGCAGCCAAGGCGAGGGGTCTGGGGCCAACGTCCTGACTTTC.

The gene calls are TRBV10-3 and TRBJ2-5; TRBD2 matches at 7 bases. Germline V gene sequence: CDR1 ENHRY, CDR2 SYGVKD. V shed 8 bases and J 2 bases; nucleotides not matched to a gene: 20. The CDR3 extends over 18 amino acids. CDR3 amino acids: CAIGSGLSLGGGQETQYF. As DNA, the CDR3 is TGTGCCATCGGGTCGGGCTTGTCCCTGGGGGGGGGTCAAGAGACCCAGTACTTC.

This sequence joins TRBV9 and TRBJ2-2; D gene uncertain. This CDR3 has 14 residues. V lost 0 bases and J lost 6, with 9 bases in between. The germline gives CDR1 SGDLS, CDR2 YYNGEE. The DNA of the CDR3 is TGTGCCAGCAGCGTAGAAAGGCAGGCCGGGGAGCTGTTTTTT. It specifies CASSVERQAGELFF.

The chain uses TRBV9 and TRBJ1-2; D may be TRBD1 (5 bases). The CDR3 has 14 residues. CDR1 is SGDLS, CDR2 YYNGEE, per germline. Trimming cost V 2 bases and J 8 bases, with 16 bases left between them. CDR3: CASSVGQGSRGYTF. The CDR3 nucleotides read TGTGCCAGCAGCGTCGGGCAGGGCAGCCGGGGCTACACCTTC.

The rearrangement uses TRBV20-1 and TRBJ1-2, with D hard to call. Trimming left V 2 bases short and J 8 bases short, with 9 bases between. The CDR3 spans 11 residues. In germline, CDR1 is DFQATT, CDR2 SNEGSKA (reference sequence). This CDR3 is CSARYLGGYTF. The CDR3 coding sequence is TGCAGTGCTAGATACCTAGGGGGCTACACCTTC.

The chain uses TRBV6-5 and TRBJ2-5; D possibly uses TRBD1 or TRBD2 (5 bases each). The germline V gene has CDR1 MNHEY and CDR2 SVGAGI. This CDR3 comprises 15 residues. The V end lost 2 bases, the J end lost 5 bases, and 15 bases lay between the germline ends. The CDR3 reads CASSYRSVEGETQYF. The CDR3 nucleotides read TGTGCCAGCAGTTACCGGTCAGTCGAGGGGGAGACCCAGTACTTC.

This clone has only a few counts. The gene calls are TRBV5-1 and TRBJ1-5, with a possible D match to TRBD1 (5 bases). Germline values: CDR1 SGHRS, CDR2 YFSETQ. The V end lost 4 bases, the J end lost 4 bases, and 12 bases lay between the germline ends. The CDR3 runs to 14 residues. CDR3 protein: CASSADPGNQPQHF. The CDR3, as DNA: TGCGCCAGCAGCGCAGATCCAGGGAATCAGCCCCAGCATTTT. Based on the CDR3 plus reference TRBV5-1 and TRBJ1-5, the full variable domain is KAGVTQTPRYLIKTRGQQVTLSCSPISGHRSVSWYQQTPGQGLQFLFEYFSETQRNKGNFPGRFSGRQFSNSRSEMNVSTLELGDSALYLCASSADPGNQPQHFGDGTRLSIL.

As concerns this clone: Germline is not matched at one junction end, which may reflect a read error. This rearrangement joins TRBV6-5 to TRBJ2-7; D might be TRBD1 or TRBD2, each matching 5 bases. Germline V gene data show CDR1 as MNHEY and CDR2 as SVGAGI. This CDR3 has 11 residues. As DNA, the CDR3 is TGTGCCAGCAGTCACCCTCCGGGACCCTTCTTC. Translating gives CASSHPPGPFF.

CDR3 DNA: TGCGCCAGCAGCTTGGAATGGGGCCCCAACTACGAGCAGTACTTC. This sequence encodes CASSLEWGPNYEQYF. The rearrangement uses TRBV5-1 and TRBJ2-7; tentatively, D is TRBD1 (5 bases). Germline V gene sequence: CDR1 SGHRS, CDR2 YFSETQ. The CDR3 sequence is 15 residues long. Trimming left V 0 bases short and J 3 bases short, with 13 bases between.

This chain links TRBV12-3 or TRBV12-4 with TRBJ2-7; no definite D call. This CDR3 spans 13 amino acids. V shed 5 bases and J shed 2 bases, with 10 bases lying between them. Here the CDR3 DNA reads TGTGCCAGCAGTCCACTTGTACCCTACGAGCAGTACTTC. This codes for CASSPLVPYEQYF.

V usage is TRBV6-1 and J usage is TRBJ2-1; D tentatively fits TRBD1 or TRBD2 (5 bases each). CDR1 is MNHNS, CDR2 SASEGT, per germline. The length of the CDR3 is 16 residues. Trimming left V 4 bases short and J 0 bases short, with 13 bases between. CDR3: CASSVYPGSSYNEQFF. CDR3 DNA sequence: TGTGCCAGCAGTGTTTATCCAGGGAGCTCCTACAATGAGCAGTTCTTC.

This chain uses TRBV30 with TRBJ2-7; a weak D match, TRBD2 (5 bases). There are 13 residues in the CDR3. Germline V gene lookup returns CDR1 GTSNPN and CDR2 SVGIG (reference sequence). The V end lost 1 base, the J end lost 6 bases, and 13 bases lay between the germline ends. For the CDR3, the DNA is TGTGCCTGGAGTGGACGCCTCCGGGGCGAGCAGTACTTC. Amino acid sequence: CAWSGRLRGEQYF.

The rearrangement joins TRBV5-1 to TRBJ1-1, with D unclear. Trimming took 0 bases from V and 2 from J, leaving 11 bases between them. The CDR3 has 15 residues. Per the germline V gene, CDR1 is SGHRS and CDR2 is YFSETQ. CDR3 DNA sequence: TGCGCCAGCAGCTTGGGCGGGGTTCGAAACACTGAAGCTTTCTTT. It specifies CASSLGGVRNTEAFF.

V is TRBV15 and J is TRBJ1-1, with D possibly matching TRBD1 (6 bases). V was trimmed by 4 bases and J by 3 bases, leaving 12 bases between them. Germline V gives CDR1 LNHNV, CDR2 YYDKDF (reference sequence). The CDR3 has 14 amino acids. The CDR3 protein is CATSTANRDTEAFF. CDR3 in DNA: TGTGCCACCAGCACAGCTAACAGGGACACTGAAGCTTTCTTT.

This CDR3 reads CASSLGGGPETQYF. The DNA for the CDR3 is TGTGCCAGCAGCTTAGGTGGGGGGCCAGAGACCCAGTACTTC. The chain couples TRBV11-2 to TRBJ2-5, with D perhaps TRBD1 or TRBD2 (6 bases each). V was clipped by 1 base and J by 4 bases, with 10 bases between them. This CDR3 is built from 14 residues. The V gene's germline CDR1 is SGHAT and CDR2 FQNNGV.

This chain joins TRBV4-3 and TRBJ2-5; 8 nucleotides line up with TRBD1. The CDR3 is 16 amino acids. CDR1 and CDR2 (germline): LGHNA, YSLEER. Trimming removed 1 base from V and 5 bases from J; junction bases left unmatched: 9. CDR3 sequence reads: CASSQGPSQGVETQYF. CDR3 sequence (DNA): TGCGCCAGCAGCCAAGGACCCTCACAGGGGGTGGAGACCCAGTACTTC.

The rearrangement links TRBV5-1 to TRBJ1-2, with 7 positions matching TRBD1. The CDR3 is made up of 15 amino acids. CDR1 and CDR2 from the germline V gene are SGHRS and YFSETQ. Trimming took 5 bases from V and 2 from J; bases not matched to a gene: 9. CDR3 DNA sequence: TGCGCCAGCAGACCGACACAAGGGGGCAACTATGGCTACACCTTC. Protein product: CASRPTQGGNYGYTF.

J is TRBJ2-5 and V is TRBV7-9, with 7 bases that match TRBD1. V was pared by 5 bases and J by 2 bases, with 2 bases of the junction left unmatched. Per the germline V gene, CDR1 is SEHNR and CDR2 is FQNEAQ (reference sequence). This CDR3 contains 13 residues. This CDR3 is CASSRRGQETQYF. In DNA, the CDR3 is TGTGCCAGCAGCCGCAGGGGGCAAGAGACCCAGTACTTC. The full variable domain, its missing parts supplied by reference TRBV7-9 and TRBJ2-5, is DTGVSQNPRHKITKRGQNVTFRCDPISEHNRLYWYRQTLGQGPEFLTYFQNEAQLEKSRLLSDRFSAERPKGSFSTLEIQRTEQGDSAMYLCASSRRGQETQYFGPGTRLLVL.